Listed below are T cell receptor beta chains from one sample, sequenced in a study of T cells in localized non-small cell lung cancer. Libraries were prepared by immunoSEQ multiplex PCR; TCRdb keeps only in-frame clonotypes and omits some of them. The sample holds 6,500 to 9,000 clones; around 50% are singletons and the top ten take 2.5% to 3%. The sequencing used lymph node tissue, collected before any cancer treatment. All receptors come from an older female donor with stage I lung adenocarcinoma. Each CDR3 is given with its conserved first and last residue. D genes are given only for firm matches. Clone size is not always given. Where it is, it says once, few, many or a class for expanded clones.

clone size	V gene	J gene	CDR3 length	D gene	CDR3 DNA	CDR3 protein
few	TRBV6-8	TRBJ2-1	19	TRBD2	TGTGCCAGCAGCGTCAAACAGGTTCCTGGGACTACTCGAGACAATGAGCAGTTCTTC	CASSVKQVPGTTRDNEQFF
few	TRBV6-8	TRBJ1-3	14	.	TGTGCCAGCAGACAGGACGGTACTGGAAACACCATATATTTT	CASRQDGTGNTIYF
.	TRBV6-8	TRBJ1-5	14	.	TGTGCCAGCAGTTATGTGGGAATTAATCAGCCCCAGCATTTT	CASSYVGINQPQHF
.	TRBV30	TRBJ2-7	15	.	TGTGCCTGGAGTGTACTGAAGGGGCCGAGGGGCGAGCAGTACTTC	CAWSVLKGPRGEQYF
few	TRBV9	TRBJ1-4	16	.	TGTGCCAGCAGTGAGTCGGGTTGGGGGCTGATTGAAAAACTGTTTTTT	CASSESGWGLIEKLFF
.	TRBV4-1	TRBJ1-6	14	.	TGCGCCAGCAGCCAAGATATCGGCAATTCACCCCTCCACTTT	CASSQDIGNSPLHF
.	TRBV6-8	TRBJ2-6	12	TRBD1	TGTGCCAGCAGTGCCACAGGGGACGTCCTGACTTTC	CASSATGDVLTF
.	TRBV28	TRBJ2-7	17	.	TGTGCCAGCAGTTCCCTAGACAGGTCCTCTACGAGCGGCCGGGGGTACTTC	CASSSLDRSSTSGRGYF
.	TRBV30	TRBJ2-6	18	.	TGTGCCTGGAGTGTACCGGGCAGGGCGGTTTCTGGGGCCAACGTCCTGACTTTC	CAWSVPGRAVSGANVLTF
.	TRBV6-8	TRBJ2-5	14	.	TGTGCCACGAAAGGCGGGGTACGTCAGGAGACCCAGTACTTC	CATKGGVRQETQYF
.	TRBV18	TRBJ1-1	14	TRBD1	TGTGCCAGCTCACCGAGAACAGGGGATGCTGAAGCTTTCTTT	CASSPRTGDAEAFF
.	TRBV18	TRBJ2-3	15	.	TGTGCCAGCTCACCAAGTCAGGGGAAAACAGATACGCAGTATTTT	CASSPSQGKTDTQYF
once	TRBV18	TRBJ2-3	15	TRBD2	TGTGCCAGCTCACCACTAGCGGGAGGCACAGATACGCAGTATTTT	CASSPLAGGTDTQYF
.	TRBV23-1	TRBJ2-1	17	TRBD2	TGCGCCAGCAGTCAATATAGCGGGAGGCCTTCCTACAATGAGCAGTTCTTC	CASSQYSGRPSYNEQFF
.	TRBV6-8	TRBJ2-3	14	TRBD2	TGTGCCAGCAGGGTAGCGGGAGGCACAGATACGCAGTATTTT	CASRVAGGTDTQYF
.	TRBV19	TRBJ2-1	14	.	TGTGCCAGTAGTATCGGGAGTTCCTACAATGAGCAGTTCTTC	CASSIGSSYNEQFF
few	TRBV29-1	TRBJ1-2	12	.	TGCAGCGTTACGACCGGGAGAAGTGGCTACACCTTC	CSVTTGRSGYTF
few	TRBV19	TRBJ2-5	13	.	TGTGCCAGTAGTCCAGTGCGCAAAGAGACCCAGTACTTC	CASSPVRKETQYF
.	TRBV9	TRBJ2-1	16	.	TGTGCCAGCAGCGTAGCCCACACCCGCTCCTACAATGAGCAGTTCTTC	CASSVAHTRSYNEQFF
.	TRBV30	TRBJ1-6	14	TRBD1	TGTGCCTGGAGCGCGGGACAGGGCAATTCACCCCTCCACTTT	CAWSAGQGNSPLHF
.	TRBV18	TRBJ2-1	15	TRBD2	TGTGCCAGCTCACCAAGCGGGGGGACTTACAATGAGCAGTTCTTC	CASSPSGGTYNEQFF
.	TRBV2	TRBJ1-4	14	.	TGTGCCAGCAGCCCGAGAGGGCAGAATGAAAAACTGTTTTTT	CASSPRGQNEKLFF
few	TRBV28	TRBJ1-4	14	.	TGTGCCAGCAATCCCCCCGACCGAGGGGAAAAACTGTTTTTT	CASNPPDRGEKLFF
.	TRBV6-8	TRBJ2-7	12	TRBD1	TGTGCCATCGGGACAGGGAATAGCGAGCAGTACTTC	CAIGTGNSEQYF
.	TRBV30	TRBJ2-3	15	TRBD2	TGTGCCTGGAGTGGACTAGCGGGGGCCACAGATACGCAGTATTTT	CAWSGLAGATDTQYF
few	TRBV11-3	TRBJ1-6	15	.	TGTGCCAGCACCCAGGGAGGAACTCTTAATTCACCCCTCCACTTT	CASTQGGTLNSPLHF
.	TRBV7-2	TRBJ1-5	15	.	TGTGCCAGCAGCTTAGTTCAGGGCAGCAATCAGCCCCAGCATTTT	CASSLVQGSNQPQHF
few	TRBV2	TRBJ2-1	16	TRBD2	TGTGCCAGCAGCCTATCGGGGGGGGCTGGGTACAATGAGCAGTTCTTC	CASSLSGGAGYNEQFF
.	TRBV6-8	TRBJ2-7	17	.	TGTGCCAGCAGTTACTCGTTAGGTCCGCTAGCCCCCTACGAGCAGTACTTC	CASSYSLGPLAPYEQYF
few	TRBV2	TRBJ2-7	13	.	TGTGCCAGCAAACCCCCAGGAACCCACGAGCAGTACTTC	CASKPPGTHEQYF
.	TRBV6-8	TRBJ1-3	12	.	TGTGCCAGCAGTGACAGGGGAAACACCATATATTTT	CASSDRGNTIYF
.	TRBV6-8	TRBJ2-3	14	TRBD2	TGTGCCAGCTCGGCTAGCGGGAGTTCAGATACGCAGTATTTT	CASSASGSSDTQYF
few	TRBV6-8	TRBJ2-7	16	TRBD1	TGTGCCAGCAGTTCCGGGACAGCCCGTCGAGGGAGCGAGCAGTACTTC	CASSSGTARRGSEQYF
.	TRBV30	TRBJ1-6	12	.	TGTGCCTGGAGACACTCCAATTCACCCCTCCACTTT	CAWRHSNSPLHF
few	TRBV7-5	TRBJ2-3	14	.	TGTGCCAGCGGGACTAGCGTGGGGCGAGATACGCAGTATTTT	CASGTSVGRDTQYF
few	TRBV18	TRBJ2-7	17	.	TGTGCCAGCTCACCACCTCTTCGACAGATGACCTCCTACGAGCAGTACTTC	CASSPPLRQMTSYEQYF
.	TRBV29-1	TRBJ1-2	15	.	TGCAGCGCACACGGCGCCCAGGGTAGTGGCTATGGCTACACCTTC	CSAHGAQGSGYGYTF
.	TRBV6-8	TRBJ2-3	15	TRBD2	TGTGCCAGCAGTCTTTCTAGCGGTAGCACAGATACGCAGTATTTT	CASSLSSGSTDTQYF
few	TRBV18	TRBJ2-1	14	.	TGTGCCAGCTCGGCGGGGAGCTCCTACAATGAGCAGTTCTTC	CASSAGSSYNEQFF
.	TRBV9	TRBJ2-1	17	TRBD1	TGTGCCAGCAGCGCTCATCCGGGACAGGGGTTTTCCAATGAGCAGTTCTTC	CASSAHPGQGFSNEQFF
.	TRBV11-3	TRBJ1-4	14	.	TGTGCCAGCAGCCTCGATACAGTCAGGGAAAAATTGTTTTTT	CASSLDTVREKLFF
.	TRBV19	TRBJ2-6	18	.	TGTGCCAGTAGTATCTCGTTTGTGATGGCCTTTGGGGCCAACGTCCTGACTTTC	CASSISFVMAFGANVLTF
.	TRBV29-1	TRBJ2-7	12	.	TGCAGCGTTGAACGTGGGCGCGGCGAGCAGTACTTC	CSVERGRGEQYF
.	TRBV30	TRBJ1-5	13	.	TGTGCCTGGAGTCTCCAGGGCGATCAGCCCCAGCATTTT	CAWSLQGDQPQHF
medium-sized	TRBV11-3	TRBJ2-7	14	TRBD1	TGTGCCAGCAGCTTCGACAGGGGGCCTTACGAGCAGTACTTC	CASSFDRGPYEQYF
few	TRBV6-8	TRBJ2-7	14	.	TGTGCCAGCCTAAGGGACCCCACGTCCTACGAGCAGTACTTC	CASLRDPTSYEQYF
.	TRBV9	TRBJ2-7	17	TRBD1	TGTGCCAGCAGCGGGGGATTCGGGACAGGGGACTCCTACGAGCAGTACTTC	CASSGGFGTGDSYEQYF
.	TRBV30	TRBJ1-2	14	.	TGTGCCTGGAGTGTATTTACAGGGATAGGTGGCTACACCTTC	CAWSVFTGIGGYTF
.	TRBV4-1	TRBJ2-3	15	TRBD2	TGCGCCAGCAGCCAAGAGGGGGGGTCTATGGATACGCAGTATTTT	CASSQEGGSMDTQYF
.	TRBV6-8	TRBJ2-1	15	.	TGTGCCAGCAGTTACTCAGGGGAGGCCTACAATGAGCAGTTCTTC	CASSYSGEAYNEQFF
few	TRBV4-1	TRBJ1-4	15	.	TGCGCCAGCAGCCACCTACAGGGAAGTAATGAAAAACTGTTTTTT	CASSHLQGSNEKLFF
few	TRBV11-3	TRBJ2-5	14	TRBD1	TGTGCCAGCAGCTTACAGGGGGCGGAAGAGACCCAGTACTTC	CASSLQGAEETQYF
few	TRBV7-5	TRBJ1-1	15	.	TGTGCCAGCAGCTACCTTAGGGGGAAGAACACTGAAGCTTTCTTT	CASSYLRGKNTEAFF
.	TRBV30	TRBJ2-5	11	TRBD2	TGTGCCTGGAACCTAGCGGGGACCCAGTACTTC	CAWNLAGTQYF
few	TRBV2	TRBJ2-2	13	TRBD1	TGTGCCAGCGGCAGGGGGCGAACCGGGGAGCTGTTTTTT	CASGRGRTGELFF
.	TRBV6-8	TRBJ2-2	15	.	TGTGCCAGCAGGTTACAGGGCCAAGGCACCGGGGAGCTGTTTTTT	CASRLQGQGTGELFF
.	TRBV19	TRBJ2-3	13	.	TGTGCCAGTAGTTCCGGGAGAACAGATACGCAGTATTTT	CASSSGRTDTQYF
.	TRBV14	TRBJ2-6	13	TRBD1	TGTGCCAGCAGCCAAGAGGAATCGACAGGGGCTACTTTC	CASSQEESTGATF